This section outlines one TCR beta chain sequence together with its context. What it binds is unknown. The sample is drawn from a study of T cell repertoires in cytomegalovirus infection. Study as a whole: Both CMV infection and a matching HLA type were indicated by public TCR beta signatures.

Broader study findings: Identification of carriers of CMV plus the relevant HLA was achieved through cumulative public TCR beta family frequency. CMV-specific TCR beta clonotypes restricted by HLA-C dominated the ex vivo response.

Per the germline V gene, CDR1 is SQVTM and CDR2 is ANQGSEA. The CDR3 extends over 14 amino acids. Trimming took 2 bases from V and 5 from J; bases not matched to a gene: 7. TCRdb re-analysed the reads in MiXCR, keeping a single row per CDR3 protein. The table lists some 390,000 distinct CDR3 sequences, less than 20% of them singletons. The chain has TRBV29-1 and TRBJ2-3; 7 nucleotides line up with TRBD1. This TCR was recovered from a human donor in good health (CMV status not recorded). Some clones in this sample may be carry-over from other donors' samples. Sample: PBMCs. This CDR3 reads CSVEKGAREDTQYF. The CDR3 nucleotides read TGCAGCGTTGAAAAGGGGGCGAGGGAAGATACGCAGTATTTT.